These 32 T cell receptor beta chains were all obtained from the same sample, sequenced in a study of blood T cell repertoires in COVID-19. Sequencing was performed with immunoSEQ multiplex PCR; in TCRdb, only in-frame clones are kept and a portion is missing. The profile covers about 260,000 clones, with 86% appearing a single time and about 2.1% taken by the ten largest. Sequenced material: peripheral blood. These receptors all stem from a man aged 30 to 45 with active or convalescent COVID-19.

The rearrangement uses TRBV7-9 and TRBJ2-7, with TRBD1 matching 8 bases. The CDR3 is 14 residues long. V dropped 4 bases and J dropped 4; count of bases not matched to a gene: 6. Per the germline V gene, CDR1 is SEHNR and CDR2 is FQNEAQ (reference sequence). The chain's CDR3 is CASSSQGARYEQYF. DNA of the CDR3: TGTGCCAGCAGCTCCCAGGGGGCGCGGTACGAGCAGTACTTC. The variable domain in full, with the rest retrieved from reference TRBV7-9 and TRBJ2-7, is DTGVSQNPRHKITKRGQNVTFRCDPISEHNRLYWYRQTLGQGPEFLTYFQNEAQLEKSRLLSDRFSAERPKGSFSTLEIQRTEQGDSAMYLCASSSQGARYEQYFGPGTRLTVT.

The chain combines TRBV7-6 with TRBJ1-1, with D unresolved. This CDR3 is 14 amino acids long. V lost 0 bases and J 4 bases, leaving 9 bases between the germline ends. Germline V lookup: CDR1 SGHVS, CDR2 FNYEAQ. The CDR3 sequence is CASSLAGRGTEAFF. The CDR3 nucleotides are TGTGCCAGCAGCTTAGCGGGCCGGGGCACTGAAGCTTTCTTT.

The chain employs TRBV18 and TRBJ2-7; maybe TRBD2 (6 bases). CDR3 length equals 15 residues. Trimming removed 3 bases from V and 0 bases from J, with 12 bases in between. The germline gives CDR1 KGHSH, CDR2 LQKENI. The DNA for the CDR3 is TGTGCCAGCTCACCCGTCCGGGAGAGCTCCTACGAGCAGTACTTC. Translation: CASSPVRESSYEQYF.

The rearrangement links TRBV18 to TRBJ2-7; D might be TRBD2 (6 bases). CDR1 KGHSH and CDR2 LQKENI come from the germline V gene. V was shortened by 2 bases and J by 3 bases, with 11 bases between the two germline ends. There are 14 residues in the CDR3. CDR3 in amino acids: CASSPGGSNYEQYF. The CDR3 bases are TGTGCCAGCTCACCAGGGGGGTCGAACTACGAGCAGTACTTC. The entire variable domain, with the rest obtained from reference TRBV18 and TRBJ2-7, is as follows: NAGVMQNPRHLVRRRGQEARLRCSPMKGHSHVYWYRQLPEEGLKFMVYLQKENIIDESGMPKERFSAEFPKEGPSILRIQQVVRGDSAAYFCASSPGGSNYEQYFGPGTRLTVT.

The chain is built from TRBV19 and TRBJ2-2, with a possible D match to TRBD1 (7 bases). V was pared by 5 bases and J by 6 bases, with 16 bases between. CDR1 is LNHDA, CDR2 SQIVND, per germline (reference sequence). This CDR3 is 15 amino acids long. This chain's CDR3 is CASSPAGRGPGELFF. The CDR3 nucleotides are TGTGCCAGTAGTCCAGCGGGTAGGGGGCCCGGGGAGCTGTTTTTT.

The chain recombines TRBV6-2 or TRBV6-3 with TRBJ2-2; tentative D call: TRBD2 (6 bases). V was shortened by 5 bases and J by 1 base, with 11 bases between the two germline ends. This CDR3 is built from 15 residues. CDR1 and CDR2 from the germline V gene are MNHEY and SVGEGT. The CDR3 region has the DNA TGTGCCAGCAGTCAGACTAGTCTGAACACCGGGGAGCTGTTTTTT. This gives the protein CASSQTSLNTGELFF.

The rearrangement links TRBV6-5 to TRBJ1-3; D call uncertain. This CDR3 has 15 residues. Trimming took 0 bases from V and 0 from J, leaving 6 bases between them. Germline lookup yields CDR1 MNHEY and CDR2 SVGAGI. The CDR3 sequence is CASSYSGDSGNTIYF. The CDR3 DNA is TGTGCCAGCAGTTACTCGGGAGACTCTGGAAACACCATATATTTT.

Only a few counts were recorded for this clone. V usage is TRBV19 and J usage is TRBJ1-1; unclear D gene. The CDR3 extends over 14 amino acids. Germline values: CDR1 LNHDA, CDR2 SQIVND (reference sequence). V shed 4 bases and J shed 0 bases, with 9 bases lying between them. The CDR3 nucleotides are TGTGCCAGTAGTAGGAGGGATATGAACACTGAAGCTTTCTTT. Translating it yields CASSRRDMNTEAFF.

V and J are TRBV5-1 and TRBJ1-4; D is unclear. Germline values: CDR1 SGHRS, CDR2 YFSETQ. The CDR3 length is 17 residues. V was pared by 3 bases and J by 0 bases, with 15 bases between. The CDR3: CASSSYAGISTNEKLFF. For the CDR3, the DNA is TGCGCCAGCAGCTCCTACGCCGGGATATCAACTAATGAAAAACTGTTTTTT.

This clone has just one count. The rearrangement links TRBV7-9 to TRBJ1-5; D remains ambiguous. The V end was cut by 5 bases, the J end by 7 bases, with 12 bases between. The germline gives CDR1 SEHNR, CDR2 FQNEAQ (reference sequence). The length of the CDR3 is 13 residues. The CDR3 protein is CASSREAGQPQHF. The CDR3, as DNA: TGTGCCAGCAGCCGGGAGGCGGGGCAGCCCCAGCATTTT.

The chain joins TRBV10-3 to TRBJ2-3, with D possibly being TRBD2 (5 bases). The CDR3 has 14 amino acids. The ends were cut back, 3 bases at V and 4 bases at J, with 11 bases in the middle. Germline loops: CDR1 ENHRY, CDR2 SYGVKD. The CDR3 bases are TGTGCCATCAGTGAACTCGGGATTTCAGATACGCAGTATTTT. It encodes CAISELGISDTQYF.

The chain couples TRBV4-1 to TRBJ1-2; the D is unclear. Germline CDR1 reads MGHRA; CDR2 reads YSYEKL. This CDR3 has 16 residues. Trimming took off 8 bases at V and 9 bases at J, with 28 bases between the two ends. The CDR3 DNA reads TGCGCCAGCCGAGCCCCACATATTGAATCGGGAATAAGCTACACCTTC. It specifies CASRAPHIESGISYTF.

The chain carries TRBV9 and TRBJ2-7; D not certain. This CDR3 is built from 13 residues. Germline V gives CDR1 SGDLS, CDR2 YYNGEE. The ends were cut back, 0 bases at V and 8 bases at J, with 12 bases in the middle. The CDR3 region is CASSVAPTAQQYF. The CDR3 bases are TGTGCCAGCAGCGTAGCTCCTACCGCTCAGCAGTACTTC.

The CDR3 coding sequence is TGTGCCAGCAGCCTACAGGGACCAAACACCATATATTTT. It yields the protein CASSLQGPNTIYF. This chain connects TRBV12-3 or TRBV12-4 to TRBJ1-3, with D tentatively TRBD1 (6 bases). The V end was cut by 6 bases, the J end by 6 bases, with 12 bases between. The CDR3 extends over 13 amino acids.

This clone appeared a single time. The gene calls are TRBV7-2 and TRBJ1-1; D might be TRBD1 (5 bases). This CDR3 is built from 14 residues. In germline, CDR1 is SGHTA, CDR2 FQGNSA. Trimming took off 2 bases at V and 0 bases at J, with 7 bases between the two ends. The CDR3 DNA reads TGTGCCAGCAGCTTAAGGGGCATGAACACTGAAGCTTTCTTT. The encoded protein is CASSLRGMNTEAFF.

The chain carries TRBV5-1 and TRBJ1-4; TRBD1 matches at 9 bases. Trimming cost V 4 bases and J 3 bases; bases outside gene matches: 10. Germline CDR1 and CDR2: SGHRS and YFSETQ. This CDR3 is built from 17 residues. The CDR3 DNA reads TGCGCCAGCAGCGAACGGGAACAGGGGGCTTCTAATGAAAAACTGTTTTTT. Translating gives CASSEREQGASNEKLFF. The variable domain in full, completed from reference TRBV5-1 and TRBJ1-4, reads KAGVTQTPRYLIKTRGQQVTLSCSPISGHRSVSWYQQTPGQGLQFLFEYFSETQRNKGNFPGRFSGRQFSNSRSEMNVSTLELGDSALYLCASSEREQGASNEKLFFGSGTQLSVL.

The V and J genes are TRBV2 and TRBJ1-2; D remains ambiguous. The ends were cut back, 3 bases at V and 8 bases at J, with 16 bases in the middle. The CDR3 is 14 amino acids. Germline CDR1 SNHLY, CDR2 FYNNEI. The CDR3 nucleotides read TGTGCCAGCAGTGATTATCGGGGTGTCGGGGGCTACACCTTC. Its protein product is CASSDYRGVGGYTF. The whole variable domain, remainder taken from reference TRBV2 and TRBJ1-2, is EPEVTQTPSHQVTQMGQEVILRCVPISNHLYFYWYRQILGQKVEFLVSFYNNEISEKSEIFDDQFSVERPDGSNFTLKIRSTKLEDSAMYFCASSDYRGVGGYTFGSGTRLTVV.

The chain joins TRBV6-5 to TRBJ1-2, with 7 bases aligning to TRBD1. In germline, CDR1 is MNHEY, CDR2 SVGAGI. J gave up 10 bases and V 6 bases, and 8 bases lay outside the gene matches. The CDR3 sequence is 12 residues long. CDR3 coding DNA: TGTGCCAGCAGGGGGACAGCTTCTACCTACACCTTC. Translating gives CASRGTASTYTF.

The gene calls are TRBV7-9 and TRBJ2-7, with 7 bases lining up with TRBD1. This CDR3 contains 16 residues. Germline trimming cut 5 bases from V and 0 bases from J; bases unmatched to any gene: 10. Per the germline V gene, CDR1 is SEHNR and CDR2 is FQNEAQ (reference sequence). This chain's CDR3 is CASSGRDSHFSYEQYF. The CDR3 nucleotides read TGTGCCAGCAGCGGACGGGACAGTCATTTCTCCTACGAGCAGTACTTC.

The chain combines TRBV13 with TRBJ2-1; 12 bases map to TRBD2. Trimming took 5 bases from V and 5 from J; bases not matched to a gene: 7. CDR3 length: 16 residues. CDR1 PRHDT and CDR2 FYEKMQ come from the germline V gene (reference sequence). CDR3 region: CASSPVRTSGDNEQFF. As DNA, the CDR3 is TGTGCCAGCAGCCCCGTCCGGACTAGCGGGGACAATGAGCAGTTCTTC.

The chain links TRBV29-1 to TRBJ1-2; 9 bases map to TRBD1. Germline V lookup: CDR1 SQVTM, CDR2 ANQGSEA. The CDR3 is made up of 16 amino acids. With 4 bases clipped from V and 3 bases from J, the junction kept 12 bases outside the gene matches. CDR3 in amino acids: CSVGFTGGLRYYGYTF. CDR3 DNA: TGCAGCGTTGGGTTCACAGGGGGCCTTCGTTACTATGGCTACACCTTC.

This clone was detected only once. The chain has TRBV27 and TRBJ1-2; D is perhaps TRBD1 (5 bases). CDR3 size: 13 residues. The V gene lost 2 bases and the J gene lost 8 bases, with 12 bases spanning the gap. The germline V gene has CDR1 MNHEY and CDR2 SMNVEV (reference sequence). CDR3 DNA: TGTGCCAGCAGTTTAGGGGTCCGGGGGGGCTACACCTTC. Translated: CASSLGVRGGYTF.

Comments on this clone: The junction departs from the called germline gene at one end, perhaps through a read error. The gene calls are TRBV20-1 and TRBJ2-3, with TRBD2 matching 9 bases. Germline CDR1 and CDR2: DFQATT and SNEGSKA (reference sequence). CDR3 size: 15 residues. CDR3 DNA: TGCAGTGCTAGTAGCCCACAAATCCCGGGACTAGCCTCCCTCTTT. Encoded protein: CSASSPQIPGLASLF.

The chain couples TRBV7-3 to TRBJ1-6; the D gene is possibly TRBD1 (5 bases). Germline CDR1 reads SGHTA; CDR2 reads FQGTGA. Trimming took 1 base from V and 9 from J, leaving 16 bases between them. The length of the CDR3 is 16 residues. This CDR3 is CASSLSPPGGGSPLHF. The CDR3 bases are TGTGCCAGCAGCTTAAGTCCCCCTGGGGGGGGTTCACCCCTCCACTTT.

J is TRBJ2-7 and V is TRBV5-6, with TRBD1 matching 9 bases. CDR3 length: 16 amino acids. The trim removed 0 bases at V and 2 bases at J, leaving 6 bases unmatched. Germline CDR1 is SGHDT and CDR2 is YYEEEE. The CDR3 region is CASSLAPGQGAYEQYF. The CDR3 DNA is TGTGCCAGCAGCTTGGCACCGGGACAGGGCGCCTACGAGCAGTACTTC.

V and J are TRBV7-6 and TRBJ1-3; 7 bases are shared with TRBD1. Germline CDR1 and CDR2: SGHVS and FNYEAQ. The CDR3 contains 15 residues. V lost 5 bases and J lost 4; bases outside the gene matches: 8. The CDR3 nucleotides are TGTGCCAGCAGCCTCCTACAGGGGACAGGAAACACCATATATTTT. This gives the protein CASSLLQGTGNTIYF.

This chain joins TRBV7-7 and TRBJ2-2, with a tentative D call TRBD2 (6 bases). CDR1 is SSHAT, CDR2 FNYEAQ, per germline (reference sequence). This CDR3 has 15 amino acids. The V end lost 3 bases, the J end lost 4 bases, and 12 bases lay between the germline ends. The CDR3 here is CASSFGGPSTGELFF. The DNA for the CDR3 is TGTGCCAGCAGCTTCGGAGGGCCCTCCACCGGGGAGCTGTTTTTT.

The gene calls are TRBV7-9 and TRBJ1-1, with D maybe TRBD1 (6 bases). This CDR3 has 11 amino acids. V was shortened by 5 bases and J by 8 bases, with 9 bases between the two germline ends. Germline CDR1 reads SEHNR; CDR2 reads FQNEAQ (reference sequence). In DNA form, the CDR3 reads TGTGCCAGCAGCCGGCAGGGGGAAGCTTTCTTT. Amino acid sequence: CASSRQGEAFF.

V gene TRBV10-1 combines with J gene TRBJ2-3; tentatively, D is TRBD1 (6 bases). The CDR3 runs to 15 residues. V gave up 6 bases and J gave up 4 bases, with 17 bases separating them. In germline, CDR1 is WNHNN, CDR2 SYGVQD (reference sequence). The CDR3 DNA reads TGCGCCAGCAGCGAATTACAGGGTAGCGCAGATACGCAGTATTTT. Amino acid sequence: CASSELQGSADTQYF.

V usage is TRBV10-2 and J usage is TRBJ2-1, with TRBD2 matching 10 bases. The germline V gene encodes CDR1 WSHSY and CDR2 SAAADI. Trimming removed 6 bases from V and 6 bases from J; junction bases left unmatched: 2. The CDR3 is made up of 13 amino acids. DNA of the CDR3: TGCGCCAGCAGAAGCGGGGGGGTCAATGAGCAGTTCTTC. Its translation is CASRSGGVNEQFF.

V usage is TRBV4-3 and J usage is TRBJ2-3; 12 nucleotides line up with TRBD2. CDR1 is LGHNA and CDR2 is YSLEER in the germline V gene. The CDR3 has 17 amino acids. V lost 4 bases to trimming and J lost 5 bases; unmatched junction nucleotides: 10. CDR3 residues: CASSPRASGGAIDTQYF. CDR3 DNA sequence: TGCGCCAGCAGCCCCAGGGCTAGCGGGGGGGCCATAGATACGCAGTATTTT.

This rearrangement joins TRBV4-1 to TRBJ2-5; TRBD2 might be the D (5 bases). V was cut by 4 bases and J by 5 bases, with 14 bases left in between. CDR3 size: 14 residues. The V gene's germline CDR1 is MGHRA and CDR2 YSYEKL. The CDR3: CASSPGSRGETQYF. CDR3 DNA: TGCGCCAGCAGCCCCGGCTCCCGAGGGGAGACCCAGTACTTC.